The clone carrying this T cell receptor (beta chain) has only a few counts. This specimen comes from a study of response to subunit inactivated influenza vaccine. Trimming stripped 5 bases from V and 5 bases from J, with 18 bases between. Germline V gives CDR1 SGHVS, CDR2 FQNEAQ. The CDR3 is 15 amino acids. TCRdb fed the RT-PCR reads into MiXCR, producing one record per CDR3 protein. The data show about 570,000 distinct CDR3 sequences, around 10% seen once. This sample also belongs to another study, concerning T cells expressing NK-cell markers. That study adds: cDNA encoding TCR beta was synthesized via 5'RACE template switching incorporating UMIs. The study drew TCR beta repertoires from sorted CD3+CD56+NKG2C+, CD3+CD56+NKG2C- and CD3+CD56-NKG2C+ T cells.

The sequenced sample was PBMCs from blood, obtained on the day of vaccination. The sequence derives from a middle-aged man who received an inactivated influenza vaccine. The chain employs TRBV7-8 and TRBJ1-1, with TRBD1 as a possible D gene (5 bases). This CDR3 reads CASSGHQGSRTEAFF. The CDR3 bases are TGTGCCAGCAGCGGCCACCAGGGCTCGAGGACTGAAGCTTTCTTT.